This T cell receptor beta chain was identified during a study of blood T cell repertoires in COVID-19. Overall study context: Researchers got acute and convalescent COVID-19 samples from the United States, Italy and Spain.

The CDR3 is 20 residues long. J gave up 2 bases and V 5 bases, and 13 bases lay outside the gene matches. Germline V gene sequence: CDR1 LGHNT, CDR2 FRNRAP. In the source study's methods: Quantification of nucleated cells was approximated via reference gene primer amplification. Method: immunoSEQ multiplex PCR; TCRdb's copy keeps in-frame clones and lacks some. That table is the source of V, J and clone size, and D and trimming were worked out from the DNA. The repertoire holds some 110,000 clones, with about two thirds as singletons. The sequencing input was peripheral blood. V and J are TRBV12-5 and TRBJ2-3, with 16 nucleotides matching TRBD2. This sequence originates from a human donor with acute or convalescent COVID-19. The donor label of this sample is uncertain. CDR3 sequence (DNA): TGTGCTAGTGGTAACCAACCGGGACTAGCGGGGGGGCGGGACACAGATACGCAGTATTTT. Translating gives CASGNQPGLAGGRDTDTQYF.